This T cell receptor (beta chain) was identified during a study of T cells in localized non-small cell lung cancer. Assay used: immunoSEQ multiplex PCR; TCRdb lists only in-frame clones, some missing. The sample contains 5,000 to 7,000 clones, about 28% of which appear only once. CDR1 is LNHNV and CDR2 is YYDKDF in the germline V gene (reference sequence). The CDR3 is made up of 16 amino acids. Trimming left V 0 bases short and J 8 bases short, with 19 bases between. The V gene is TRBV15, the J gene TRBJ1-2; the D gene is possibly TRBD1 (6 bases). Sequenced material: lung tumor tissue, taken before any cancer treatment. The TCR comes from an older female donor with stage I lung adenocarcinoma. In nucleotides, the CDR3 is TGTGCCACCAGCAGAGATATGGCGGGGGCAGGATCGGGCTACACCTTC. It translates to CATSRDMAGAGSGYTF. Full variable domain (remainder filled in from reference TRBV15 and TRBJ1-2): DAMVIQNPRYQVTQFGKPVTLSCSQTLNHNVMYWYQQKSSQAPKLLFHYYDKDFNNEADTPDNFQSRRPNTSFCFLDIRSPGLGDTAMYLCATSRDMAGAGSGYTFGSGTRLTVV.